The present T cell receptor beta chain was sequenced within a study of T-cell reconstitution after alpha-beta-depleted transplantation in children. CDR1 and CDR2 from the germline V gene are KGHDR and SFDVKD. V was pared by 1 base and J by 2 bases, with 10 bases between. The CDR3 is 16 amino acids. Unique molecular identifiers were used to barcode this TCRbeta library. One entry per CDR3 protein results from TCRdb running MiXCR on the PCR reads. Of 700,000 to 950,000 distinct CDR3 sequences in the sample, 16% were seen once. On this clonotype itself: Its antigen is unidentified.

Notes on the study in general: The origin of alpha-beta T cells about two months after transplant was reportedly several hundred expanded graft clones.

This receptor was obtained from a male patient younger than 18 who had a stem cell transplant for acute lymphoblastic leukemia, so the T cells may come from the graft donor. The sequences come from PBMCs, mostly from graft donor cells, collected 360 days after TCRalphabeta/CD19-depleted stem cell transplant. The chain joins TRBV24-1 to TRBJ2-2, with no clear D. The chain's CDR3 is CATSDFAPTNTGELFF. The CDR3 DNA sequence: TGTGCCACCAGTGATTTCGCGCCGACCAACACCGGGGAGCTGTTTTTT.